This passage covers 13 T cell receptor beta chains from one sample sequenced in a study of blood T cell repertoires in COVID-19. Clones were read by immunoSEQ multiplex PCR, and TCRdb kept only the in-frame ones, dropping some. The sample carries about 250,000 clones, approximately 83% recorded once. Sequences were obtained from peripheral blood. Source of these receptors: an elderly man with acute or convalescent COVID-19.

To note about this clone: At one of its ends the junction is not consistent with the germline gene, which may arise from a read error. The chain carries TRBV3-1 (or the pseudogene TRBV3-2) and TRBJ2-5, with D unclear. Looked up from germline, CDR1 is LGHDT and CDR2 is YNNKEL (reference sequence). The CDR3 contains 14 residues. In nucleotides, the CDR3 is TGTGCCAGCAGTCAAGCCCGGGTGTGGGAGACCCAGTACTTC. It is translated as CASSQARVWETQYF.

CDR3 protein: CAWIPLGGETQYF. The DNA of the CDR3 is TGTGCCTGGATCCCACTTGGGGGGGAGACCCAGTACTTC. The V call is TRBV30, the J call TRBJ2-5, with D maybe TRBD2 (6 bases). CDR1 GTSNPN and CDR2 SVGIG come from the germline V gene (reference sequence). V dropped 4 bases and J dropped 5 bases, with 14 bases sitting between them. CDR3 length: 13 residues.

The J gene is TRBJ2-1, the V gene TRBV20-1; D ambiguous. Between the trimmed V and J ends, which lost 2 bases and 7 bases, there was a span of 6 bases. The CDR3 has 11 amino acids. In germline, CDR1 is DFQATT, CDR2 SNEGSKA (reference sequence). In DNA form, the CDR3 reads TGCAGTGCTAGACCCCTGAATGAGCAGTTCTTC. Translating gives CSARPLNEQFF.

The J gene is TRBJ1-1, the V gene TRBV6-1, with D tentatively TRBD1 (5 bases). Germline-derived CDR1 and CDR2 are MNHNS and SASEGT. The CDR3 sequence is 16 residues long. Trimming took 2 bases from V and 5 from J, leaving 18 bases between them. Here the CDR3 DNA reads TGTGCCAGCAGTGAAATTAAGGCCCGGGGGGGGACTGAAGCTTTCTTT. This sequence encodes CASSEIKARGGTEAFF.

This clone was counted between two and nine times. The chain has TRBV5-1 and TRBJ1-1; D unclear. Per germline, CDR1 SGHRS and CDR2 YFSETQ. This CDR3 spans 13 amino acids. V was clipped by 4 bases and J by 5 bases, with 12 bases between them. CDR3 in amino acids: CASSLTRGTEAFF. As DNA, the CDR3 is TGCGCCAGCAGCCTTACCCGAGGGACTGAAGCTTTCTTT.

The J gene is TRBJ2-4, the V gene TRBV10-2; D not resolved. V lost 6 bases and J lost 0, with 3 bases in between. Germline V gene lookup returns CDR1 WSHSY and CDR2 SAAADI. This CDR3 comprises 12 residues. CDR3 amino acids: CASSIAKNIQYF. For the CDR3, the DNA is TGCGCCAGCAGCATAGCCAAAAACATTCAGTACTTC.

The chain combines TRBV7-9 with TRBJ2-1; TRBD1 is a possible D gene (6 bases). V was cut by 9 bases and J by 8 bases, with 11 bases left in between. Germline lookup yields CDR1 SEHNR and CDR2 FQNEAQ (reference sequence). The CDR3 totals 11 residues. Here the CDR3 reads CASLGGDEQFF. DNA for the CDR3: TGTGCCAGTTTAGGGGGTGATGAGCAGTTCTTC.

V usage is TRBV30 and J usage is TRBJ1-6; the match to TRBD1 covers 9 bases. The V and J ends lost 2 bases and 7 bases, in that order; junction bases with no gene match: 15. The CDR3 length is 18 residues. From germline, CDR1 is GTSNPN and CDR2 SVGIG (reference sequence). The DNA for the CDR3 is TGTGCCTGGAGTTCACAGGGGGCTGGATTATTTGGGAATTCACCCCTCCACTTT. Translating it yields CAWSSQGAGLFGNSPLHF.

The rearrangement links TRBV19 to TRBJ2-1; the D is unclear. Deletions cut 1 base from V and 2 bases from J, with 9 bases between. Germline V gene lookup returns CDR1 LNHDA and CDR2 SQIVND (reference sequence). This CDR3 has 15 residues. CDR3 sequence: CASSIGANPYNEQFF. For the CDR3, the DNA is TGTGCCAGTAGTATAGGAGCGAATCCCTACAATGAGCAGTTCTTC.

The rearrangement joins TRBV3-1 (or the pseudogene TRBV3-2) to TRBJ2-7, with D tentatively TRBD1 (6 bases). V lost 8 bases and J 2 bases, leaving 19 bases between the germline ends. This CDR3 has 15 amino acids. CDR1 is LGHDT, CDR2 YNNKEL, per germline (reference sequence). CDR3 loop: CASRPNVGATYEQYF. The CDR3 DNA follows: TGTGCCAGCCGCCCTAACGTGGGGGCCACCTACGAGCAGTACTTC.

CDR3 sequence (DNA): TGTGCCAGCAGTTGGGACAGGGGGTACGAGCAGTACTTC. Amino acid sequence: CASSWDRGYEQYF. The rearrangement joins TRBV28 to TRBJ2-7; 11 nucleotides line up with TRBD1. CDR1 is MDHEN and CDR2 is SYDVKM in the germline V gene. With V trimmed by 4 bases and J by 4 bases, 0 bases remained unmatched. The CDR3 length is 13 residues.

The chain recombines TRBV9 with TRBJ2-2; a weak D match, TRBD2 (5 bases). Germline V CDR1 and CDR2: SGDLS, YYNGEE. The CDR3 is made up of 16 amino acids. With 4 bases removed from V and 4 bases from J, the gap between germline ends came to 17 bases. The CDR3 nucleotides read TGTGCCAGCAGCCCTCTGGGGTTACGGGGCACCGGGGAGCTGTTTTTT. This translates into CASSPLGLRGTGELFF.

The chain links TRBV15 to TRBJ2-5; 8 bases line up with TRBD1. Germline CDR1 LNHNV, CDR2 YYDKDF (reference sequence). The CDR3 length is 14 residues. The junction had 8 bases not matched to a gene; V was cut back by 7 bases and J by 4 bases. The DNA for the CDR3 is TGTGCCACCACTGTACCTCAGGGGGCAGAGACCCAGTACTTC. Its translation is CATTVPQGAETQYF.